The clone carrying this T cell receptor (beta chain) was observed a handful of times. Its antigen is not identified. This record comes from a study of T cell repertoires in cytomegalovirus infection. Findings and limits, study-wide: Dominating the ex vivo response were TCR beta clonotypes that were CMV-specific and HLA-C-restricted.

TCRdb processed the reads anew with MiXCR; each CDR3 protein has one entry. The sample lists approximately 200,000 distinct CDR3 sequences, over 25% occurring once. CDR3 length equals 16 residues. Germline CDR1 MNHEY, CDR2 SVGAGI. The V end was cut by 5 bases, the J end by 0 bases, with 14 bases between. The rearrangement links TRBV6-5 to TRBJ1-3, with D perhaps matching TRBD1 (6 bases). This receptor was taken from a human donor in good health (CMV status not recorded). Some clones in this sample may be carry-over from other donors' samples. The sample taken for sequencing was PBMCs. The CDR3 bases are TGTGCCAGCAGTCGCGCCACAGGGCTCTCTGGAAACACCATATATTTT. It yields the protein CASSRATGLSGNTIYF.